This T cell receptor (beta chain) was observed in a study of blood T cell repertoires in COVID-19. On the study more broadly: T cells, B-cell-depleted T cells, or PBMCs supplied cDNA or gDNA.

Methods used by the authors: Estimated nucleated cell counts came from reference gene primer amplification. TCRdb's copy holds only in-frame clones and misses some; the assay was immunoSEQ multiplex PCR. For V, J and clone size, that table is used; D and trimming come from the DNA. Of more than 100,000 clones in the sample, around 82% were seen once. CDR1 and CDR2 (germline): LGHNA, YNFKEQ. With 5 bases clipped from V and 0 bases from J, the junction kept 15 bases outside the gene matches. The CDR3 sequence is 19 residues long. V and J are TRBV4-2 and TRBJ2-3, with TRBD2 matching over 9 bases. The receptor was isolated from a human donor in a cohort sampled during active or convalescent COVID-19. Material for sequencing was peripheral blood. The CDR3 sequence: CASSSLPSGGLTSTDTQYF. CDR3 sequence (DNA): TGTGCCAGCAGCTCCCTCCCCAGCGGGGGGCTTACGAGCACAGATACGCAGTATTTT.